Listed below are T cell receptor beta chains from one sample, sequenced in a study of blood T cell dynamics during melanoma immunotherapy. Profiling relied on immunoSEQ multiplex PCR, and the TCRdb table lists in-frame clones only, not all of them. The sample yields about 13,000 clones, 89% seen once. Sequences were derived from blood, sampled from a patient treated with checkpoint blockade. The receptors come from a human donor with melanoma. Each CDR3 is given with its conserved first and last residue.

j_gene: TRBJ2-7
v_gene: TRBV19
CDR3aa: CASSPGGPYEQYF

j_gene: TRBJ1-4
v_gene: TRBV5-5
CDR3aa: CASSSSGGHEKLFF

j_gene: TRBJ2-1
v_gene: TRBV13
CDR3aa: CASRMFRSALTYNEQFF

j_gene: TRBJ2-5
v_gene: TRBV18
CDR3aa: CATSPGTLETQYF

j_gene: TRBJ2-1
v_gene: TRBV5-5
CDR3aa: CASSVTGTSYNEQFF

j_gene: TRBJ2-7
v_gene: TRBV19
CDR3aa: CASSIDLYGEQYF

j_gene: TRBJ1-6
v_gene: TRBV28
CDR3aa: CASSSSNSPLHF

j_gene: TRBJ2-1
v_gene: TRBV30
CDR3aa: CAWSGTKGTLQFF

j_gene: TRBJ1-4
v_gene: TRBV2
CDR3aa: CASTPDRGHEKLFF

j_gene: TRBJ1-1
v_gene: TRBV11-3
CDR3aa: CASSSDGPNTEAFF

j_gene: TRBJ2-6
v_gene: TRBV7-7
CDR3aa: CASSLAVLGRLSSGANVLTF

j_gene: TRBJ2-2
v_gene: TRBV10-1
CDR3aa: CASSESGGTANTGELFF

j_gene: TRBJ2-7
v_gene: TRBV6-1
CDR3aa: CASSEGTFSYEQYF

j_gene: TRBJ2-7
v_gene: TRBV4-1
CDR3aa: CASSQSQGGEQYF

j_gene: TRBJ2-2
v_gene: TRBV7-2
CDR3aa: CASSRASRAGELFF

j_gene: TRBJ2-1
v_gene: TRBV6-5
CDR3aa: CASSAGLEYNEQFF

j_gene: TRBJ2-7
v_gene: TRBV28
CDR3aa: CASSSGLESYEQYF

j_gene: TRBJ1-1
v_gene: TRBV7-8
CDR3aa: CASSGGLRTEAFF

j_gene: TRBJ1-1
v_gene: TRBV27
CDR3aa: CASSLIGVGTEAFF

j_gene: TRBJ2-3
v_gene: TRBV4-1
CDR3aa: CASSQSGRATDTQYF

j_gene: TRBJ1-5
v_gene: TRBV7-8
CDR3aa: CASTLGMYQPQHF

j_gene: TRBJ1-1
v_gene: TRBV7-9
CDR3aa: CASSLDGLNTEAFF

j_gene: TRBJ1-3
v_gene: TRBV11-2
CDR3aa: CASSPKGGGLTGNTIYF

j_gene: TRBJ1-5
v_gene: TRBV28
CDR3aa: CASSLMGEPQHF

j_gene: TRBJ2-5
v_gene: TRBV27
CDR3aa: CASSLSNRGYETQYF

j_gene: TRBJ2-2
v_gene: TRBV27
CDR3aa: CASSSGLAVFTGELFF

j_gene: TRBJ1-4
v_gene: TRBV15
CDR3aa: CATSRDAGTVNEKLFF

j_gene: TRBJ1-1
v_gene: TRBV4-2
CDR3aa: CASSQDARGTEAFF

j_gene: TRBJ2-1
v_gene: TRBV30
CDR3aa: CAWSARARIFF

j_gene: TRBJ1-6
v_gene: TRBV6-1
CDR3aa: CASSEAGIEYNSPLHF

j_gene: TRBJ1-3
v_gene: TRBV2
CDR3aa: CASSWLGVADDSGNTIYF

j_gene: TRBJ2-3
v_gene: TRBV27
CDR3aa: CASSFGTGGDTQYF

j_gene: TRBJ2-7
v_gene: TRBV10-1
CDR3aa: CASSECTSGFSYEQYF

j_gene: TRBJ2-7
v_gene: TRBV5-6
CDR3aa: CASSFGLAGEQYF

j_gene: TRBJ2-7
v_gene: TRBV5-6
CDR3aa: CASSLGSGTGYEQYF

j_gene: TRBJ1-3
v_gene: TRBV6-1
CDR3aa: CASSGAWGTGKSGNTIYF

j_gene: TRBJ2-7
v_gene: TRBV28
CDR3aa: CASTARAGEGYEQYF

j_gene: TRBJ1-1
v_gene: TRBV29-1
CDR3aa: CSVVPDLTGGMNTEAFF

j_gene: TRBJ2-7
v_gene: TRBV27
CDR3aa: CASRRQGAREQYF

j_gene: TRBJ1-5
v_gene: TRBV6-1
CDR3aa: CASTRDRGSNQPQHF

j_gene: TRBJ2-5
v_gene: TRBV18
CDR3aa: CASSLAQETQYF

j_gene: TRBJ1-1
v_gene: TRBV5-1
CDR3aa: CASSPGQNTEAFF

j_gene: -
v_gene: TRBV7-9
CDR3aa: CASSRAKGEQYF

j_gene: TRBJ2-4
v_gene: TRBV7-8
CDR3aa: CASSSHGAGEQNIQYF

j_gene: TRBJ1-1
v_gene: TRBV29-1
CDR3aa: CSVSRGSGTEAFF

j_gene: TRBJ2-1
v_gene: TRBV7-9
CDR3aa: CASSSNQGGRKGDEQFF

j_gene: TRBJ2-5
v_gene: TRBV25-1
CDR3aa: CASSEWGGGETQYF

j_gene: TRBJ2-5
v_gene: TRBV5-1
CDR3aa: CASSSQGARQTQYF

j_gene: TRBJ2-6
v_gene: TRBV7-9
CDR3aa: CASSLGHDSGANVLTF

j_gene: TRBJ1-3
v_gene: TRBV9
CDR3aa: CASSVATRGRGLTGNTIYF

j_gene: TRBJ1-2
v_gene: TRBV11-3
CDR3aa: CASSVSNGYGYTF

j_gene: TRBJ2-7
v_gene: TRBV29-1
CDR3aa: CSVVRQGVLPYEQYF

j_gene: TRBJ2-2
v_gene: TRBV4-3
CDR3aa: CASSRVEGAVDTGELFF

j_gene: TRBJ1-4
v_gene: TRBV7-2
CDR3aa: CASSSRWGEKLFF

j_gene: TRBJ2-7
v_gene: TRBV5-1
CDR3aa: CASSGDRGTYEQYF

j_gene: TRBJ2-7
v_gene: TRBV11-2
CDR3aa: CASSLGFSYEQYF

j_gene: TRBJ1-1
v_gene: TRBV5-4
CDR3aa: CASSRPDSEAFF

j_gene: TRBJ2-7
v_gene: TRBV9
CDR3aa: CASSVAPTMASGVSEQYF